The clone carrying this T cell receptor beta chain was seen a handful of times. Assay: immunoSEQ multiplex PCR; the TCRdb copy retains only in-frame clones and omits some. The top ten clones hold 9.6% of a sample with fewer than 100,000 clones, about 82% of them seen once. V gave up 3 bases and J gave up 1 base, with 9 bases separating them. The CDR3 consists of 14 residues. CDR1 and CDR2 from the germline V gene are MNHNS and SASEGT. These data originate in a study of blood T cell repertoires in COVID-19. The TCR was taken from a man aged 45 to 65 with COVID-19, enrolled during active disease. The sequencing input was peripheral blood. This sequence joins TRBV6-1 and TRBJ1-1; TRBD1 is a possible D gene (6 bases). CDR3 DNA sequence: TGTGCCAGCAGTGAGGCAGGGGAGAACACTGAAGCTTTCTTT. It codes for CASSEAGENTEAFF.